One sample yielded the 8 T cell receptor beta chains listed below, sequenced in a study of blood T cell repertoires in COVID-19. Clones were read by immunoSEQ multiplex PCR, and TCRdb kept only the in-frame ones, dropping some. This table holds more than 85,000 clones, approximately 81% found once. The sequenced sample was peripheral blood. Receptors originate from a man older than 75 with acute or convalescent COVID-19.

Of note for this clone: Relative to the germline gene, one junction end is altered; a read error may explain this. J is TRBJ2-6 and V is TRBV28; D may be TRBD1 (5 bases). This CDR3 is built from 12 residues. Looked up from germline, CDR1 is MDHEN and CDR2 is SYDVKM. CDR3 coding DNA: TGTGCCAGCAATTCTGGGGCCAACATCCTGACTTTC. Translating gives CASNSGANILTF.

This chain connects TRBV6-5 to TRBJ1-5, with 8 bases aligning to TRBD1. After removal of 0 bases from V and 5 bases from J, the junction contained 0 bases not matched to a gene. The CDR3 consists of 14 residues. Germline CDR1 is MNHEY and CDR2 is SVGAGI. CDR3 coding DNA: TGTGCCAGCAGTTACTCGGGACAGGATCAGCCCCAGCATTTT. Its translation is CASSYSGQDQPQHF.

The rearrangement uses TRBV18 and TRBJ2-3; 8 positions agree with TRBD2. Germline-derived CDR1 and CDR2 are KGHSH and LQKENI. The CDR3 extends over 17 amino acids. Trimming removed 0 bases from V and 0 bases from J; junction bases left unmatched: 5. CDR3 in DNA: TGTGCCAGCTCACCACCGAACGGACTAGCAAGCACAGATACGCAGTATTTT. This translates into CASSPPNGLASTDTQYF. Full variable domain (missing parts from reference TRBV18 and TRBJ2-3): NAGVMQNPRHLVRRRGQEARLRCSPMKGHSHVYWYRQLPEEGLKFMVYLQKENIIDESGMPKERFSAEFPKEGPSILRIQQVVRGDSAAYFCASSPPNGLASTDTQYFGPGTRLTVL.

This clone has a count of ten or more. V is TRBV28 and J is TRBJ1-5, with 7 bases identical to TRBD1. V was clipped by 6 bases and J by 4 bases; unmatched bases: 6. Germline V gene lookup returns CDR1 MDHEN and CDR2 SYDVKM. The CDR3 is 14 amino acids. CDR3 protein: CASRRQGQNQPQHF. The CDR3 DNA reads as TGTGCCAGCAGGCGACAGGGCCAAAATCAGCCCCAGCATTTT.

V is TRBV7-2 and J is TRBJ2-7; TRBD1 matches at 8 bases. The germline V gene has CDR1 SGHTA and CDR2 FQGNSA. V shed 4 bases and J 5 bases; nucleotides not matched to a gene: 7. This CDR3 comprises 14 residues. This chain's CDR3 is CASSSRDRFHEQYF. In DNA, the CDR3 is TGTGCCAGCAGCTCCCGGGACAGGTTCCACGAGCAGTACTTC.

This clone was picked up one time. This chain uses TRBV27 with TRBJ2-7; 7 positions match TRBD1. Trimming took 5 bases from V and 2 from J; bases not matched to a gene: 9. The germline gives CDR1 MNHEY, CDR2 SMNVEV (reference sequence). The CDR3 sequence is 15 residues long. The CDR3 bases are TGTGCCAGCAGTCGCCGACAGGGACCCACCTACGAGCAGTACTTC. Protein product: CASSRRQGPTYEQYF.

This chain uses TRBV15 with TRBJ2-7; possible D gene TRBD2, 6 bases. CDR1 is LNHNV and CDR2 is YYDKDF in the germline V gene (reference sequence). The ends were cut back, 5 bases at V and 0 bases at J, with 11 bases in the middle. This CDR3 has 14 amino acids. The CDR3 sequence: CATSQRAFSYEQYF. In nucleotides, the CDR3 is TGTGCCACCAGCCAGCGGGCTTTCTCCTACGAGCAGTACTTC.

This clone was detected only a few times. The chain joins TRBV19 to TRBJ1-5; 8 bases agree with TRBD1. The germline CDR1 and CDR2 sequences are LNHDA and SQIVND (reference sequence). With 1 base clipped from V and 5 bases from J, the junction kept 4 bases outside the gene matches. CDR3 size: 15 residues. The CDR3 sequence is CASSIGRTGHQPQHF. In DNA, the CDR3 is TGTGCCAGTAGTATAGGTCGGACAGGGCATCAGCCCCAGCATTTT.